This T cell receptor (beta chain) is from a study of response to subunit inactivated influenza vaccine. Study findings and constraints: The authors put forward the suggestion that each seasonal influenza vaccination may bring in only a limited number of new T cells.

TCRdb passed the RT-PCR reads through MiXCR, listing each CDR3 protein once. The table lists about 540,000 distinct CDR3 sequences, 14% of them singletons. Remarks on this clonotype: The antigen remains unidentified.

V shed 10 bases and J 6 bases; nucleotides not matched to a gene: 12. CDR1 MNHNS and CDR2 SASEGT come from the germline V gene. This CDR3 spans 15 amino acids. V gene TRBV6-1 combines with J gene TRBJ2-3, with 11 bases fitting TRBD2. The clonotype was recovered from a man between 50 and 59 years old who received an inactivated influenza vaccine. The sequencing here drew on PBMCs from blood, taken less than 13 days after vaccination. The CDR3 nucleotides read TGTGCCACCACCGATCTAGCGGGGGGAAGGGATACGCAGTATTTT. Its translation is CATTDLAGGRDTQYF.